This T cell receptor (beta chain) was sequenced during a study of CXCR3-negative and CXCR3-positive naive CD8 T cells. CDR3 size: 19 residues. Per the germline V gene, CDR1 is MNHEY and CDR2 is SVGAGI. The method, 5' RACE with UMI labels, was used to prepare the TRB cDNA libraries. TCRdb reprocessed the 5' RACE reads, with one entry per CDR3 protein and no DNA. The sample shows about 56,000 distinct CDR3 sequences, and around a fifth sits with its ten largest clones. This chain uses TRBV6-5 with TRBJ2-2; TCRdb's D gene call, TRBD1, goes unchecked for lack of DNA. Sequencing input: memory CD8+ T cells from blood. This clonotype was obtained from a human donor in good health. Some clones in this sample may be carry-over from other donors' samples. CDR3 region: CASGPTLGSRGLGTGELFF.